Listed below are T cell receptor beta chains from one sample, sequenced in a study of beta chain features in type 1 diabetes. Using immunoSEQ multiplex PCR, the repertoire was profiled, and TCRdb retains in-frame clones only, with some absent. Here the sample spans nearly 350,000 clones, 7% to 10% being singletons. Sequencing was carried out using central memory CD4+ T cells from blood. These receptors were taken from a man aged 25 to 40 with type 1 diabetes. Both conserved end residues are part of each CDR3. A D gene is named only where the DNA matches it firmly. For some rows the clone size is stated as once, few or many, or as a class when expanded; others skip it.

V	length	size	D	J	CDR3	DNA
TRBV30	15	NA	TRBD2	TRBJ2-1	CAWSSGTSVVYEQFF	TGTGCCTGGAGTTCCGGGACTAGCGTCGTCTATGAGCAGTTCTTC
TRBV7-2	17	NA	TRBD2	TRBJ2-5	CASSFRPSGAYQETQYF	TGTGCCAGCAGCTTTCGCCCTAGCGGGGCGTACCAAGAGACCCAGTACTTC
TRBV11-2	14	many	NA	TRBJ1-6	CASSPRLDNSPLHF	TGTGCCAGCAGCCCGCGCCTTGACAATTCACCCCTCCACTTT
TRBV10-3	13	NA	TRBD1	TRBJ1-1	CAIRTGGNTEAFF	TGTGCCATCAGGACAGGGGGCAACACTGAAGCTTTCTTT
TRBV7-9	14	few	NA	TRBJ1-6	CASRPGAENSPLHF	TGTGCCAGCAGGCCGGGAGCGGAGAATTCACCCCTCCACTTT
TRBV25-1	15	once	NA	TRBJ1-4	CASSELTGRNEKLFF	TGTGCCAGCAGTGAACTCACAGGACGTAATGAAAAACTGTTTTTT
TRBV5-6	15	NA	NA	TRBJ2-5	CASSSGGGPQETQYF	TGTGCCAGCAGCTCCGGTGGGGGGCCCCAAGAGACCCAGTACTTC
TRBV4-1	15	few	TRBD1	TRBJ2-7	CASSQGTDAYYEQYF	TGCGCCAGCAGCCAGGGGACAGACGCATACTACGAGCAGTACTTC
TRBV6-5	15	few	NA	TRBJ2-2	CASRLGGASTGELFF	TGTGCCAGCAGACTCGGAGGGGCGTCCACCGGGGAGCTGTTTTTT
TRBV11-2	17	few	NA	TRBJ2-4	CASSDWTAGLAKNIQYF	TGTGCCAGCAGCGACTGGACTGCCGGATTAGCCAAAAACATTCAGTACTTC
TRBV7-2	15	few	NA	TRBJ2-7	CASSFTGESSYEQYF	TGTGCCAGCAGTTTTACAGGAGAATCTTCCTACGAGCAGTACTTC
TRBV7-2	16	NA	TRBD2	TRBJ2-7	CASSLEGTSGGYEQYF	TGTGCCAGCAGCTTAGAAGGGACTAGCGGGGGGTACGAGCAGTACTTC
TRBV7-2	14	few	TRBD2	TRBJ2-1	CASSELAGYNEQFF	TGTGCCAGCAGCGAACTAGCGGGCTACAATGAGCAGTTCTTC
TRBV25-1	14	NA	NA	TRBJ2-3	CASSEYKGGDTQYF	TGTGCCAGCAGTGAATATAAAGGGGGAGATACGCAGTATTTT
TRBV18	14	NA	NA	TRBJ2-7	CASSPPARTYEQYF	TGTGCCAGCTCACCACCGGCCAGGACCTACGAGCAGTACTTC
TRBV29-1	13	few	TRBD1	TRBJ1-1	CSVYRGANTEAFF	TGCAGCGTGTACAGGGGAGCGAACACTGAAGCTTTCTTT
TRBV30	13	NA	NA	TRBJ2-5	CARTDGGGETQYF	TGTGCCCGGACGGACGGGGGCGGCGAGACCCAGTACTTC
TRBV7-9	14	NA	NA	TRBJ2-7	CASSLSGAFYEQYF	TGTGCCAGCAGCCTCTCGGGGGCGTTCTACGAGCAGTACTTC
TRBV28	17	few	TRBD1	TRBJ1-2	CASSYLHEGQGSYGYTF	TGTGCCAGCAGTTACCTGCACGAGGGACAGGGAAGCTATGGCTACACCTTC
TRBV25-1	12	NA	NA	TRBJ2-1	CASSNGHNEQFF	TGTGCCAGCAGCAACGGACACAATGAGCAGTTCTTC
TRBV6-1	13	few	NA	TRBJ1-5	CASSEAPTAAQHF	TGTGCCAGCAGTGAAGCGCCCACTGCGGCCCAGCATTTT
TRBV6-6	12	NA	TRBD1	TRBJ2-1	CASSGQGYEQFF	TGTGCCAGCAGTGGACAGGGGTATGAGCAGTTCTTC
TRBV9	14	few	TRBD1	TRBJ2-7	CASSVRQGAYEQYF	TGTGCCAGCAGCGTAAGACAGGGGGCCTACGAGCAGTACTTC
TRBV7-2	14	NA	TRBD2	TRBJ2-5	CASSPGLAPETQYF	TGTGCCAGCAGCCCCGGACTAGCCCCAGAGACCCAGTACTTC
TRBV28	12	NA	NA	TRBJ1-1	CASGGAGIEAFF	TGTGCCAGCGGGGGAGCAGGGATCGAAGCTTTCTTT
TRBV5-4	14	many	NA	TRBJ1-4	CASKLGGDNEKLFF	TGTGCCAGCAAGCTTGGGGGCGACAATGAAAAACTGTTTTTT
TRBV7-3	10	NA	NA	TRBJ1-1	CASTNTEAFF	TGTGCCAGCACAAACACTGAAGCTTTCTTT
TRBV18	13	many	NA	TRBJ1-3	CATSSGTGNTIYF	TGTGCCACCTCATCCGGGACTGGAAACACCATATATTTT
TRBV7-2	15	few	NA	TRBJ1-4	CASSLGGGVGEKLFF	TGTGCCAGCAGCTTAGGTGGAGGGGTAGGGGAAAAACTGTTTTTT
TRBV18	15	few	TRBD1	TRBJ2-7	CASSAGQGLSYEQYF	TGTGCCAGCTCAGCAGGACAGGGCCTATCCTACGAGCAGTACTTC
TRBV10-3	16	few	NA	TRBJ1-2	CAISESSGIANYGYTF	TGTGCCATCAGTGAGTCGAGTGGGATAGCTAACTATGGCTACACCTTC
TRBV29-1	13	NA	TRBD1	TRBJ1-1	CSASDRAVTEAFF	TGCAGCGCATCGGACAGGGCGGTCACTGAAGCTTTCTTT
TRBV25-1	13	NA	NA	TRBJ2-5	CASSAFGSETQYF	TGTGCCAGCAGTGCGTTCGGGTCCGAGACCCAGTACTTC
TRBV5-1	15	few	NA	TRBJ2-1	CASSPTGRLGNEQFF	TGCGCCAGCAGCCCGACGGGGAGACTGGGGAATGAGCAGTTCTTC
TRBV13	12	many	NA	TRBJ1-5	CASSSRNQPQHF	TGTGCCAGCAGCTCACGGAATCAGCCCCAGCATTTT
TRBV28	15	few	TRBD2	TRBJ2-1	CASRYRLAGHNEQFF	TGTGCCAGCAGATACAGACTAGCGGGGCACAATGAGCAGTTCTTC
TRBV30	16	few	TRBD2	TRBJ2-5	CAWSPGTGLLQETQYF	TGTGCCTGGAGTCCCGGGACGGGACTACTCCAAGAGACCCAGTACTTC
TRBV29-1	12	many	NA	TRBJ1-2	CSVEAGGGGYTF	TGCAGCGTTGAAGCTGGCGGGGGCGGCTACACCTTC
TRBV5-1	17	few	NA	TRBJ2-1	CASSLIGGGLSNSEQFF	TGCGCCAGCAGTTTAATTGGGGGTGGATTATCTAATAGTGAGCAGTTCTTC
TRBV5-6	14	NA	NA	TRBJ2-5	CASSLGVVLGTQYF	TGTGCCAGCAGCTTGGGTGTCGTCCTTGGGACCCAGTACTTC
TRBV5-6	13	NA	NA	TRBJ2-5	CASSLSGQETQYF	TGTGCCAGCAGCCTTAGCGGCCAAGAGACCCAGTACTTC
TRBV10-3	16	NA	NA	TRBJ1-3	CAISDGTFHSGNTIYF	TGTGCCATCAGTGACGGGACATTTCACTCTGGAAACACCATATATTTT
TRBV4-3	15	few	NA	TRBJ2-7	CASSQDYREGYEQYF	TGCGCCAGCAGCCAAGACTACAGGGAAGGCTACGAGCAGTACTTC
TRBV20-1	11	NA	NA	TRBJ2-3	CSARRADTQYF	TGCAGTGCTAGGAGAGCAGATACGCAGTATTTT
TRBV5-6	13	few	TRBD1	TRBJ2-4	CASSLWTGNIQYF	TGTGCCAGCAGCTTATGGACAGGGAACATTCAGTACTTC
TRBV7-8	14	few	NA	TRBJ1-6	CASSFLSPNSPLHF	TGTGCCAGCAGCTTTCTCAGTCCTAATTCACCCCTCCACTTT